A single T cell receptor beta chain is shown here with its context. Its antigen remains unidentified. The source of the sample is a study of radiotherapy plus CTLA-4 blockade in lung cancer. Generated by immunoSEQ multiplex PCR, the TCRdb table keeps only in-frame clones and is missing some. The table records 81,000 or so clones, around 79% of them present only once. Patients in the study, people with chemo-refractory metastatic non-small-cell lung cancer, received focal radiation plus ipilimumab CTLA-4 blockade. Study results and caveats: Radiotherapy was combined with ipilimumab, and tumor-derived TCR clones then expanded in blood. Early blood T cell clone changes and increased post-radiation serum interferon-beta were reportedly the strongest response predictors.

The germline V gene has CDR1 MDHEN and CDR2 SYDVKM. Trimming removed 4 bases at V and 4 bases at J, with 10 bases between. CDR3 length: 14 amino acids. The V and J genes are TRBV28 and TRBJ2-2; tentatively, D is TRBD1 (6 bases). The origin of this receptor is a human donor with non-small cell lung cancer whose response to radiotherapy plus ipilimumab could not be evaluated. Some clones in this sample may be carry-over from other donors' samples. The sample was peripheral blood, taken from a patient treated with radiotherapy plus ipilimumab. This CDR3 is CASSWGRSTGELFF. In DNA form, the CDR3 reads TGTGCCAGCAGTTGGGGGCGGAGCACCGGGGAGCTGTTTTTT.